The present T cell receptor beta chain was sequenced within a study of blood T cell repertoires in COVID-19. Background on the study: PBMCs, B-cell-depleted T cells, or T cells were the source of the cDNA or gDNA that made up the material.

Cohort placement rested on clinical history that participants reported themselves. Germline loops: CDR1 SGHTA, CDR2 FQGNSA. With 8 bases clipped from V and 6 bases from J, the junction kept 14 bases outside the gene matches. CDR3 length equals 15 residues. Produced via immunoSEQ multiplex PCR; TCRdb's table is partial and in-frame only. The repertoire includes some 390,000 clones, over 75% of them detected once, and around 1.1% sits in the top ten. The sequence derives from a man aged 25-45 years who had recovered from COVID-19. The rearrangement joins TRBV7-2 to TRBJ2-5, with 8 bases matching TRBD1. The sequenced sample consisted of PBMCs or T cells enriched from blood (not recorded which). CDR3 loop: CASGGRGTGQKTQYF. The DNA of the CDR3 is TGTGCCAGCGGGGGACGAGGGACAGGTCAAAAGACCCAGTACTTC.